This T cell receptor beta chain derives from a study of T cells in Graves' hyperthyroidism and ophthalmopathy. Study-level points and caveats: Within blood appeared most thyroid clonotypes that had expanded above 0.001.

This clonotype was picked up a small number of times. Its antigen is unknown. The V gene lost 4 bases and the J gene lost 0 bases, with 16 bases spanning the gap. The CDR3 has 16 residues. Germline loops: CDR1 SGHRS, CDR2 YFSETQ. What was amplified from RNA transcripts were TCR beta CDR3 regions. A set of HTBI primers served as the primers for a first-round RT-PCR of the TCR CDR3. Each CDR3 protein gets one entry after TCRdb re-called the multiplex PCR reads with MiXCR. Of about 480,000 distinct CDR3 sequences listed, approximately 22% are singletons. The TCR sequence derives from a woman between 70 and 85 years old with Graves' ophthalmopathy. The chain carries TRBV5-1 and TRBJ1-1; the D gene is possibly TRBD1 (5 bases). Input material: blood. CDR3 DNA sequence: TGCGCCAGCAGCCCCCACGGTGGGGGGATGAACACTGAAGCTTTCTTT. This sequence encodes CASSPHGGGMNTEAFF.